The rows below give T cell receptor beta chains drawn from one sample of a study of T cells in Graves' hyperthyroidism and ophthalmopathy. Via MiXCR, TCRdb re-called the multiplex PCR reads, giving one row per CDR3 protein. The repertoire holds nearly 250,000 distinct CDR3 sequences, with about a sixth as singletons. Sequences were obtained from blood. Receptors were obtained from a woman in her late teens or twenties with Graves' ophthalmopathy. Both conserved end residues are part of each CDR3.

V gene: TRBV15; CDR3 protein: CATSRVDRSPITEAFF
V gene: TRBV25-1; CDR3 protein: CASSGPVTNEKLFF
V gene: TRBV27; CDR3 protein: CASSPLGGGAYNEQFF
V gene: TRBV28; CDR3 protein: CASSLNRAGGNQPQHF
V gene: TRBV2; CDR3 protein: CASSDPRTDTTNEKLFF
V gene: TRBV10-3; CDR3 protein: CAISDPDRGNGSPLHF
V gene: TRBV5-1; CDR3 protein: CASSSGISYNEQFF
V gene: TRBV11-2; CDR3 protein: CASSLTVREEPHEQYF
V gene: TRBV15; CDR3 protein: CATSRDVGNSPLHF
V gene: TRBV3-1; CDR3 protein: CASSHATLNTEAFF
V gene: TRBV7-9; CDR3 protein: CASSKMGQGVTEAFF
V gene: TRBV4-3; CDR3 protein: CASSQDSAGPPDTQYF
V gene: TRBV11-2; CDR3 protein: CASSSFGHQYEQYF
V gene: TRBV7-9; CDR3 protein: CASSAGDRPNLHGYTF
V gene: TRBV7-2; CDR3 protein: CASSLDPGPDTQYF
V gene: TRBV27; CDR3 protein: CASSLSSTSQGINGYTF
V gene: TRBV20-1; CDR3 protein: CSARGLAGAAGELFF
V gene: TRBV6-2/TRBV6-3; CDR3 protein: CASSYPESKEGAYEQFF
V gene: TRBV5-1; CDR3 protein: CASSVGLAGNEQYF
V gene: TRBV7-3; CDR3 protein: CASSLTGGRGTEAFF
V gene: TRBV5-5; CDR3 protein: CASSLESGRATDTQYF
V gene: TRBV6-1; CDR3 protein: CASSGQGRGQPQHF